The 30 T cell receptor beta chains below come from one sample, sequenced in a study of cytomegalovirus exposure and HLA in healthy donors. Profiled with immunoSEQ multiplex PCR; TCRdb holds only in-frame clones, not every one. The sample contains 45,000 to 70,000 clones, 90% of which appear only once. The specimen sequenced was PBMCs. The receptors originated from a man aged 18 to 35 in good health and CMV-seronegative.

This sequence joins TRBV2 and TRBJ2-7, with a possible D match to TRBD2 (5 bases). The V end was cut by 1 base, the J end by 7 bases, with 17 bases between. This CDR3 has 15 amino acids. Germline values: CDR1 SNHLY, CDR2 FYNNEI. CDR3 coding DNA: TGTGCCAGCAGTGAAGTCTTACTACGAGGGAAAGAGCAGTACTTC. Its protein product is CASSEVLLRGKEQYF.

The chain couples TRBV13 to TRBJ2-6; 7 positions agree with TRBD1. CDR1 is PRHDT and CDR2 is FYEKMQ in the germline V gene (reference sequence). The CDR3 loop spans 16 amino acids. The J segment lost 2 bases and the V segment lost 1 base, leaving 2 bases of the junction unmatched. The CDR3 nucleotides are TGTGCCAGCAGCTTAGACAGGGGAACTGGGGCCAACGTCCTGACTTTC. This translates into CASSLDRGTGANVLTF.

The count of this clone is one. The J gene is TRBJ2-3, the V gene TRBV5-4, with 10 bases identical to TRBD2. The CDR3 loop spans 17 amino acids. Germline CDR1 is SGHNT and CDR2 is YYREEE (reference sequence). V shed 0 bases and J 5 bases; nucleotides not matched to a gene: 9. The CDR3 sequence: CASSLGDGASGRDTQYF. The CDR3 DNA reads as TGTGCCAGCAGCTTGGGGGATGGGGCTAGCGGGAGAGATACGCAGTATTTT.

The V and J genes are TRBV25-1 and TRBJ1-1; a possible D gene is TRBD1 (5 bases). V lost 7 bases to trimming and J lost 4 bases, with 19 bases between them. The CDR3 has 15 amino acids. Germline V gives CDR1 MGHDK, CDR2 SYGVNS. The CDR3 is CASMGAGQRGTEAFF. DNA for the CDR3: TGTGCCAGCATGGGTGCAGGGCAGAGAGGCACTGAAGCTTTCTTT.

The chain's CDR3 is CASSLAGTGGNEQYF. DNA for the CDR3: TGTGCCAGCAGCTTAGCCGGGACAGGGGGAAACGAGCAGTACTTC. The chain joins TRBV7-9 to TRBJ2-7; 11 bases are shared with TRBD1. This CDR3 region has 15 residues. Germline assignment: CDR1 SEHNR and CDR2 FQNEAQ (reference sequence). J was trimmed by 5 bases and V by 0 bases; bases with no gene match: 3.

This chain joins TRBV13 and TRBJ1-2; perhaps TRBD1 as D (6 bases). Trimming shortened V by 0 bases and J by 7 bases, and 9 bases separated the two germline ends. The CDR3 has 13 residues. CDR1 PRHDT and CDR2 FYEKMQ come from the germline V gene (reference sequence). The DNA of the CDR3 is TGTGCCAGCAGCTTAGGACAGGGTGGTGGCTACACCTTC. This gives the protein CASSLGQGGGYTF.

This clone was detected only once. J is TRBJ2-5 and V is TRBV7-9, with 9 bases fitting TRBD2. CDR1 SEHNR and CDR2 FQNEAQ come from the germline V gene (reference sequence). Losses at the gene ends were 6 bases for V and 3 bases for J; bases not matched to a gene: 2. The CDR3 consists of 13 residues. The CDR3 DNA reads TGTGCCAGCAGGATAGCGGGAGAAGAGACCCAGTACTTC. It is translated as CASRIAGEETQYF.

The V call is TRBV2, the J call TRBJ2-3; 8 bases are a match to TRBD2. V shed 4 bases and J 3 bases; nucleotides not matched to a gene: 6. Germline CDR1 SNHLY, CDR2 FYNNEI. The CDR3 is 15 amino acids. The CDR3 spells CASSGAGGTTDTQYF. CDR3 in DNA: TGTGCCAGCAGTGGGGCGGGGGGAACTACAGATACGCAGTATTTT.

The chain combines TRBV7-6 with TRBJ1-1, with TRBD1 matching over 7 bases. Germline CDR1 is SGHVS and CDR2 is FNYEAQ. CDR3 length: 13 amino acids. Trimming cost V 4 bases and J 5 bases; bases outside gene matches: 4. The CDR3 loop is CASSSQGGTEAFF. The CDR3 coding sequence is TGTGCCAGCAGCTCCCAGGGGGGAACTGAAGCTTTCTTT.

The chain couples TRBV7-9 to TRBJ2-2, with 8 bases that match TRBD1. This CDR3 is 15 amino acids long. The V gene end was trimmed by 5 bases and the J gene end by 1 base; junction bases not matched to a gene: 3. Germline assignment: CDR1 SEHNR and CDR2 FQNEAQ (reference sequence). CDR3 loop: CASSQGTGNTGELFF. CDR3 nucleotide sequence: TGTGCCAGCAGCCAGGGGACAGGGAACACCGGGGAGCTGTTTTTT.

About this clone: At one of its ends the junction is not consistent with the germline gene, which may arise from a read error. The rearrangement joins TRBV7-3 to TRBJ2-3, with D unresolved. Germline V gene sequence: CDR1 SGHTA, CDR2 FQGTGA. The CDR3 has 13 residues. The CDR3 loop is CASSLMAPDTQYF. CDR3 bases: TGTGCCAGCAGTTTAATGGCCCCCGATACGCAGTATTTT.

The gene calls are TRBV11-2 and TRBJ2-7; D might be TRBD1 (6 bases). V shed 1 base and J shed 3 bases, with 19 bases lying between them. Germline V CDR1 and CDR2: SGHAT, FQNNGV. The CDR3 is made up of 17 amino acids. CDR3 sequence: CASSLVRWGQGRYEQYF. The CDR3 nucleotides are TGTGCCAGCAGCTTAGTACGGTGGGGGCAGGGGCGCTACGAGCAGTACTTC.

The chain couples TRBV29-1 to TRBJ1-2; TRBD1 matches at 10 bases. The J segment lost 1 base and the V segment lost 6 bases, leaving 8 bases of the junction unmatched. CDR1 SQVTM and CDR2 ANQGSEA come from the germline V gene. The CDR3 has 15 amino acids. The CDR3 nucleotides read TGCAGCGTGGGGGGATGGGACAGGGGTAACTATGGCTACACCTTC. Amino acids: CSVGGWDRGNYGYTF.

The chain joins TRBV6-6 to TRBJ1-3, with D possibly TRBD1 on 6 matching bases. CDR3 size: 16 residues. Between the trimmed V and J ends, which lost 2 bases and 4 bases, there was a span of 15 bases. The germline CDR1 and CDR2 sequences are MNHNY and SVGAGI (reference sequence). The CDR3 DNA follows: TGTGCCAGCAGTTACGTTCAGGGGACCGTCGGAAACACCATATATTTT. The encoded protein is CASSYVQGTVGNTIYF.

This sequence joins TRBV4-1 and TRBJ2-1; 7 nucleotides match TRBD2. This CDR3 is 16 amino acids long. The germline CDR1 and CDR2 sequences are MGHRA and YSYEKL. The V gene end was trimmed by 2 bases and the J gene end by 8 bases; junction bases not matched to a gene: 12. CDR3: CASSQNLAVTSDEQFF. CDR3 in DNA: TGCGCCAGCAGCCAAAATCTAGCGGTCACCAGCGATGAGCAGTTCTTC.

The rearrangement uses TRBV19 and TRBJ2-1, with a tentative D call TRBD2 (5 bases). Between the trimmed V and J ends, which lost 9 bases and 3 bases, there was a span of 18 bases. Germline V CDR1 and CDR2: LNHDA, SQIVND (reference sequence). The CDR3 is 15 amino acids. CDR3: CASQARDGVYNEQFF. CDR3 DNA: TGTGCCAGCCAGGCCCGGGATGGGGTCTACAATGAGCAGTTCTTC.

The chain uses TRBV11-3 and TRBJ2-5, with TRBD1 identical over 7 bases. The CDR3 sequence is 13 residues long. The junction had 10 bases not matched to a gene; V was cut back by 5 bases and J by 10 bases. CDR1 and CDR2 (germline): SGHNT, YENEEA. CDR3 sequence reads: CASSPRDSEVQYF. The CDR3 nucleotides read TGTGCCAGCAGCCCCCGGGACAGTGAGGTCCAGTACTTC.

J is TRBJ2-3 and V is TRBV9; TRBD2 matches 8 bases. Germline CDR1 SGDLS, CDR2 YYNGEE. The CDR3 is 16 amino acids. V lost 4 bases and J lost 0; bases outside the gene matches: 7. CDR3 sequence: CASSPPGGGSTDTQYF. CDR3 DNA: TGTGCCAGCAGCCCCCCCGGCGGGGGGAGCACAGATACGCAGTATTTT. Filled out from reference TRBV9 and TRBJ2-3, the complete variable domain reads DSGVTQTPKHLITATGQRVTLRCSPRSGDLSVYWYQQSLDQGLQFLIQYYNGEERAKGNILERFSAQQFPDLHSELNLSSLELGDSALYFCASSPPGGGSTDTQYFGPGTRLTVL.

This sequence joins TRBV18 and TRBJ2-2, with D possibly matching TRBD1 (5 bases). The CDR3 length is 15 residues. The V and J ends lost 3 bases and 2 bases respectively, with 10 bases between them. Germline V CDR1 and CDR2: KGHSH, LQKENI. CDR3 in DNA: TGTGCCAGCTCACCTGGACAAACCAACACCGGGGAGCTGTTTTTT. Amino acids: CASSPGQTNTGELFF.

This rearrangement joins TRBV4-1 to TRBJ1-5, with D possibly being TRBD1 (6 bases). V was shortened by 1 base and J by 4 bases, with 17 bases between the two germline ends. The length of the CDR3 is 17 residues. Germline CDR1 is MGHRA and CDR2 is YSYEKL. CDR3 sequence: CASSQGVQGPRNQPQHF. The DNA for the CDR3 is TGCGCCAGCAGCCAAGGGGTCCAGGGGCCGAGGAATCAGCCCCAGCATTTT.

The chain has TRBV25-1 and TRBJ2-7; 9 bases line up with TRBD2. The CDR3 is made up of 15 amino acids. Germline loops: CDR1 MGHDK, CDR2 SYGVNS. Losses at the gene ends were 2 bases for V and 3 bases for J; bases not matched to a gene: 5. CDR3 in DNA: TGTGCCAGCAGTGAAGGGCTAGCGGGAATCTACGAGCAGTACTTC. Translated, it gives CASSEGLAGIYEQYF.

In DNA form, the CDR3 reads TGTGCCAGTAGTGCGCCGGACAGCTCCTACGAGCAGTACTTC. Amino acid sequence: CASSAPDSSYEQYF. The V call is TRBV19, the J call TRBJ2-7; possibly TRBD1 for D (6 bases). V was cut by 5 bases and J by 0 bases, with 11 bases left in between. This CDR3 comprises 14 residues. Germline V CDR1 and CDR2: LNHDA, SQIVND (reference sequence).

The chain is built from TRBV27 and TRBJ2-1; no clear D gene. The CDR3 consists of 12 residues. The V end lost 0 bases, the J end lost 6 bases, and 3 bases lay between the germline ends. Germline lookup yields CDR1 MNHEY and CDR2 SMNVEV (reference sequence). Here the CDR3 DNA reads TGTGCCAGCAGTTTATCTCGCAATGAGCAGTTCTTC. Translating gives CASSLSRNEQFF.

V gene TRBV30 combines with J gene TRBJ2-7, with D maybe TRBD1 (6 bases). The V and J ends lost 0 bases and 3 bases respectively, with 15 bases between them. The CDR3 length is 15 residues. Germline CDR1 GTSNPN, CDR2 SVGIG (reference sequence). The CDR3 bases are TGTGCCTGGAGTGTACACAGGGTCAGGATCTACGAGCAGTACTTC. This encodes CAWSVHRVRIYEQYF.

The rearrangement links TRBV4-2 to TRBJ2-7, with D hard to call. V lost 2 bases to trimming and J lost 0 bases, with 11 bases between them. The CDR3 has 15 amino acids. Germline loops: CDR1 LGHNA, CDR2 YNFKEQ. The CDR3 nucleotides read TGTGCCAGCAGCCAAAGAGACACCAACTCCTACGAGCAGTACTTC. Its protein product is CASSQRDTNSYEQYF.

The chain is built from TRBV7-9 and TRBJ1-1; D unclear. V shed 0 bases and J shed 7 bases, with 9 bases lying between them. Germline CDR1 SEHNR, CDR2 FQNEAQ (reference sequence). The CDR3 has 13 residues. CDR3 residues: CASSLAAHLEAFF. CDR3 in DNA: TGTGCCAGCAGCTTAGCGGCACACCTTGAAGCTTTCTTT.

The chain uses TRBV5-1 and TRBJ2-7; perhaps TRBD2 as D (6 bases). Trimming cost V 0 bases and J 6 bases, with 10 bases left between them. From germline, CDR1 is SGHRS and CDR2 YFSETQ. This CDR3 has 13 residues. The CDR3 region has the DNA TGCGCCAGCAGCTTGGCCCTGGAGGGCGAGCAGTACTTC. Translation: CASSLALEGEQYF.

The chain joins TRBV28 to TRBJ2-3; D gene uncertain. In germline, CDR1 is MDHEN, CDR2 SYDVKM. The ends were cut back, 3 bases at V and 0 bases at J, with 10 bases in the middle. The CDR3 extends over 15 amino acids. The CDR3 sequence is CASSFRRPSTDTQYF. CDR3 coding DNA: TGTGCCAGCAGTTTCAGGCGCCCTAGCACAGATACGCAGTATTTT.

The V gene is TRBV7-9, the J gene TRBJ2-1; D perhaps matches TRBD2 (6 bases). This CDR3 spans 16 amino acids. CDR1 and CDR2 (germline): SEHNR, FQNEAQ (reference sequence). V lost 4 bases and J 0 bases, leaving 13 bases between the germline ends. CDR3 protein: CASSYPRGLSYNEQFF. CDR3 DNA sequence: TGTGCCAGCAGCTACCCGCGGGGCCTCTCCTACAATGAGCAGTTCTTC.

The rearrangement joins TRBV4-3 to TRBJ1-1; no clear D gene. Germline-derived CDR1 and CDR2 are LGHNA and YSLEER. The V and J ends lost 1 base and 1 base respectively, with 10 bases between them. This CDR3 spans 15 amino acids. CDR3 residues: CASSQVGRTNTEAFF. DNA for the CDR3: TGCGCCAGCAGCCAAGTTGGCAGAACGAACACTGAAGCTTTCTTT.